A selection of T cell receptor beta chains follows, all from one sample in a study of control samples from healthy donors and cancer patients. Profiling relied on immunoSEQ multiplex PCR, and the TCRdb table lists in-frame clones only, not all of them. Here the sample spans about 170,000 clones, around 88% being singletons. Sequenced: blood. These receptors were collected from a young woman in good health. CDR3s include the opening cysteine and the closing phenylalanine or tryptophan. Fields, in order: clone size, CDR3 length, J gene, V gene, D gene, CDR3 DNA, CDR3 protein. D genes are given only for firm matches. For some rows the clone size is stated as once, few or many, or as a class when expanded; others skip it.

NA | 13 | TRBJ1-5 | TRBV5-4 | NA | TGTGCCAGCAGCACAGGGTACAATCAGCCCCAGCATTTT | CASSTGYNQPQHF
NA | 13 | TRBJ2-7 | TRBV7-7 | NA | TGTGCTAGCAGCGTCAGCCTCTCCTACGAGCAGTACTTC | CASSVSLSYEQYF
NA | 18 | TRBJ1-1 | TRBV11-2 | TRBD1 | TGTGCCAGCAGCTTTACGACAGGGGGAGGAGTTGCGGACACTGAAGCTTTCTTT | CASSFTTGGGVADTEAFF
NA | 12 | TRBJ2-1 | TRBV6-5 | NA | TGTGCCAGCGGGAGCTCCTACAATGAGCAGTTCTTC | CASGSSYNEQFF
NA | 17 | TRBJ2-1 | TRBV3-1/TRBV3-2 | TRBD1 | TGTGCCAGCAGCCAAGATCCTGGGACAGTTTACTTCTATGAGCAGTTCTTC | CASSQDPGTVYFYEQFF
NA | 12 | TRBJ1-2 | TRBV27 | TRBD1 | TGTGCCAGCAGACAGACAGGGGATGGCTACACCTTC | CASRQTGDGYTF
NA | 14 | TRBJ1-1 | TRBV19 | TRBD1 | TGTGCCAGTAGTACGGGACAGAGGAACACTGAAGCTTTCTTT | CASSTGQRNTEAFF
NA | 18 | TRBJ2-1 | TRBV10-3 | NA | TGTGCCATCAGTCCCCTCACCAGCGGACAGACTGCCTACAATGAGCAGTTCTTC | CAISPLTSGQTAYNEQFF
NA | 15 | TRBJ2-3 | TRBV27 | NA | TGTGCCAGCAGTTTGGATGGGTCTAGCACAGATACGCAGTATTTT | CASSLDGSSTDTQYF
many | 13 | TRBJ1-2 | TRBV6-5 | NA | TGTGCCAGCAGAACCGGGACACTATATGGCTACACCTTC | CASRTGTLYGYTF
NA | 15 | TRBJ1-2 | TRBV7-9 | TRBD1 | TGTGCCAGCAGCCCGTCTCAGGACAGGGTCTATGGCTACACCTTC | CASSPSQDRVYGYTF
NA | 15 | TRBJ2-5 | TRBV14 | TRBD1 | TGTGCCAGCAGCCTATTACACAGGGGTGACGAGACCCAGTACTTC | CASSLLHRGDETQYF
NA | 12 | TRBJ2-5 | TRBV19 | NA | TGTGCCAGTAGTATCGACAGTGAGACCCAGTACTTC | CASSIDSETQYF
NA | 17 | TRBJ1-2 | TRBV27 | NA | TGTGCCAGCAGTTTAGGCGGGAGGGGAAGCGCTAACTATGGCTACACCTTC | CASSLGGRGSANYGYTF
NA | 15 | TRBJ2-6 | TRBV5-1 | NA | TGCGCCAGCAGCGGCCGGGCCTCTGGGGCCAACGTCCTGACTTTC | CASSGRASGANVLTF
NA | 14 | TRBJ1-1 | TRBV11-2 | NA | TGTGCCAGCAGCTTGCGGGGTTGGCACACTGAAGCTTTCTTT | CASSLRGWHTEAFF
NA | 12 | TRBJ1-6 | TRBV12-3/TRBV12-4 | NA | TGTGCCAGCAACATTAATCAATCACCCCTCCACTTT | CASNINQSPLHF
NA | 12 | TRBJ1-4 | TRBV28 | NA | TGTGCCAGCTGTTCCACGGGAGAAAAACTGTTTTTT | CASCSTGEKLFF
NA | 17 | TRBJ2-5 | TRBV3-1/TRBV3-2 | TRBD2 | TGTGCCAGCAGCCTATGGACTAGCGGGAGGTCCCAAGAGACCCAGTACTTC | CASSLWTSGRSQETQYF
NA | 14 | TRBJ2-4 | TRBV19 | TRBD1 | TGTGCCAGTAGTCCCGGGACAGGGGGCAACATTCAGTACTTC | CASSPGTGGNIQYF
NA | 17 | TRBJ2-4 | TRBV6-4 | NA | TGTGCCAGCAGTGACTCGTTAGGAGGGCAGGGCCCGAACATTCAGTACTTC | CASSDSLGGQGPNIQYF
NA | 16 | TRBJ1-1 | TRBV27 | TRBD1 | TGTGCCAGCAGTACCCGGGACAGGGGGCTCAGGACTGAAGCTTTCTTT | CASSTRDRGLRTEAFF
NA | 20 | TRBJ2-1 | TRBV19 | TRBD2 | TGTGCCAGTACCCCAGTCCCCCTGGGACTAGCGGGAGGGGTGGGCGATGAGCAGTTCTTC | CASTPVPLGLAGGVGDEQFF
NA | 15 | TRBJ1-2 | TRBV7-9 | TRBD1 | TGTGCCAGCAGCTTAGAGGGGGCGGCCCCGCGAGGCTACACCTTC | CASSLEGAAPRGYTF
NA | 11 | TRBJ1-6 | TRBV30 | NA | TGTGCCTGCCCCGGAACTCAAATCCTCCACTTT | CACPGTQILHF
NA | 15 | TRBJ1-5 | TRBV2 | TRBD1 | TGTGCCAGCAGTTCCAGACAGGGTGGGAGTCAGCCCCAGCATTTT | CASSSRQGGSQPQHF
NA | 14 | TRBJ1-1 | TRBV28 | TRBD1 | TGTGCCAGCAGTTTCGAGGGCAGGGGGACTGAAGCTTTCTTT | CASSFEGRGTEAFF
NA | 14 | TRBJ1-1 | TRBV5-1 | NA | TGCGCCAGCAGCTTCAGCAGTGAGAACACTGAAGCTTTCTTT | CASSFSSENTEAFF
once | 16 | TRBJ2-2 | TRBV4-1 | NA | TGCGCCAGCAGCCAAGATTTGTCGTTTGAGGGCGGGGAGCTGTTTTTT | CASSQDLSFEGGELFF
NA | 10 | TRBJ1-1 | TRBV19 | NA | TGTGACAAAGTTAACACTGAAGCTTTCTTT | CDKVNTEAFF
once | 16 | TRBJ1-3 | TRBV7-8 | NA | TGTGCCAGCAGCTTAGCGTCGCATTACTCTGGAAACACCATATATTTT | CASSLASHYSGNTIYF
NA | 13 | TRBJ2-3 | TRBV24-1 | NA | TGTGCCACCAGTGTGGGGTCCACAGATACGCAGTATTTT | CATSVGSTDTQYF
NA | 13 | TRBJ1-1 | TRBV28 | NA | TGTGCCAGCAGATTCAGGGACTACACTGAAGCTTTCTTT | CASRFRDYTEAFF
NA | 14 | TRBJ2-5 | TRBV27 | NA | TGTGCCAGCGACCCCCCGCAGGGGACGGAGACCCAGTACTTC | CASDPPQGTETQYF
NA | 14 | TRBJ2-7 | TRBV11-2 | NA | TGTGCCAGCAGCTTAGGACAGGGAGGATCCGAGCAGTACTTC | CASSLGQGGSEQYF
NA | 12 | TRBJ1-1 | TRBV2 | NA | TGTGCCAGCAGAGTCAGGGGTACTGAAGCTTTCTTT | CASRVRGTEAFF
NA | 15 | TRBJ2-5 | TRBV2 | NA | TGTGCCAGCAGATCGCCGACAGGAGCCCAAGAGACCCAGTACTTC | CASRSPTGAQETQYF
NA | 15 | TRBJ2-1 | TRBV14 | NA | TGTGCCAGCAGCCCAAGGGGGGCTGGCTACAATGAGCAGTTCTTC | CASSPRGAGYNEQFF
NA | 12 | TRBJ2-3 | TRBV28 | NA | TGTGCCAGCAGTTGGAGGTCAGATACGCAGTATTTT | CASSWRSDTQYF
NA | 15 | TRBJ2-3 | TRBV6-5 | TRBD2 | TGTGCCAGCAGCAATAGCGGGATGAGCACAGATACGCAGTATTTT | CASSNSGMSTDTQYF
NA | 15 | TRBJ1-1 | TRBV4-1 | TRBD1 | TGCGCCAGCAGCCATCTCGGGACAGCCAACACTGAAGCTTTCTTT | CASSHLGTANTEAFF
NA | 12 | TRBJ1-3 | TRBV19 | NA | TGTGCCAGTACGGGGAGCGGAAACACCATATATTTT | CASTGSGNTIYF
NA | 15 | TRBJ1-5 | TRBV2 | NA | TGTGCCAGCAGTTATCAGGGACTAAGCAATCAGCCCCAGCATTTT | CASSYQGLSNQPQHF
NA | 14 | TRBJ1-1 | TRBV3-1/TRBV3-2 | TRBD1 | TGTGCCAGCAGCCAGGCCTCCCGGGACAGTGAAGCTTTCTTT | CASSQASRDSEAFF
NA | 16 | TRBJ1-3 | TRBV10-1 | TRBD1 | TGCGCCAGCAGTGAAGGACAGGGGACCTCTGGAAACACCATATATTTT | CASSEGQGTSGNTIYF
NA | 15 | TRBJ2-6 | TRBV7-2 | NA | TGTGCCAGCAGCTTAGGGCGATCTGGGGCCAACGTCCTGACTTTC | CASSLGRSGANVLTF
once | 12 | TRBJ2-1 | TRBV7-9 | NA | TGTGCCAGCAGCTACGGACGCAATGAGCAGTTCTTC | CASSYGRNEQFF
NA | 13 | TRBJ2-2 | TRBV30 | TRBD2 | TGTGCCTGGAGCTTCGGCGGGGGCGGGGAGCTGTTTTTT | CAWSFGGGGELFF
NA | 15 | TRBJ2-7 | TRBV11-2 | NA | TGTGCCAGCAGCTTACAAGGCCTGGCAGGGAACGAGCAGTACTTC | CASSLQGLAGNEQYF
NA | 13 | TRBJ2-7 | TRBV7-9 | NA | TGTGCCAGCAGTCTCCCGATACGAGTGCAGCAGTACTTC | CASSLPIRVQQYF
NA | 13 | TRBJ1-5 | TRBV19 | NA | TGTGCCAGCAGCGGTGGTTTTTATCAGCCCCAGCATTTT | CASSGGFYQPQHF
NA | 11 | TRBJ2-2 | TRBV3-1/TRBV3-2 | NA | TGTGCCAGCAGCCACACCGGGGAGCTGTTTTTT | CASSHTGELFF
few | 14 | TRBJ2-1 | TRBV15 | TRBD2 | TGTGCCACCAGCAGAAGACTAGCGGGGGATGAGCAGTTCTTC | CATSRRLAGDEQFF
NA | 15 | TRBJ2-1 | TRBV6-5 | TRBD2 | TGTGCCAGCAGTCCTAGGACTAGCGGGGCACTTGAGCAGTTCTTC | CASSPRTSGALEQFF
NA | 12 | TRBJ1-6 | TRBV28 | NA | TGTGCCAGCAAACTCTCGGGGTCACCCCTCCACTTT | CASKLSGSPLHF
NA | 15 | TRBJ2-2 | TRBV14 | NA | TGTGCCAGCAGCCGCGTCCCGGGAGTGGCCGGGGAGCTGTTTTTT | CASSRVPGVAGELFF